A selection of T cell receptor beta chains follows, all from one sample in a study of CD4 T cells in relation to SARS-CoV-2 and coronaviruses. TCRdb's copy holds only in-frame clones and misses some; the assay was immunoSEQ multiplex PCR. Found here are 40,000 or so clones, over 75% of them singletons; the top ten hold 3.1%. Sequenced sample: memory CD4+ T cells from PBMCs. The receptors stem from an adult with COVID-19. The CDR3 runs from the conserved cysteine through the conserved F or W. A D gene is named only where the DNA matches it firmly. Part of the rows lack a size; the others show once, few, many or a class for expanded clones.

size	V	J	D	CDR3	DNA
.	TRBV28	TRBJ2-7	TRBD1	CASSRQGISYEQYF	TGTGCCAGCAGTCGACAGGGAATCTCCTACGAGCAGTACTTC
.	TRBV5-8	TRBJ2-7	.	CASRRGRYEQYF	TGTGCCAGCCGCCGGGGCCGGTACGAGCAGTACTTC
.	TRBV18	TRBJ1-4	TRBD1	CASSPRTGNGATNEKLFF	TGTGCCAGCTCACCGCGGACAGGGAATGGAGCAACTAATGAAAAACTGTTTTTT
.	TRBV5-1	TRBJ2-2	.	CASSLGGRTGELFF	TGCGCCAGCAGCTTGGGTGGGAGAACCGGGGAGCTGTTTTTT
few	TRBV3-1/TRBV3-2	TRBJ1-1	TRBD1	CASSRTGANTEAFF	TGTGCCAGCAGCCGGACAGGGGCAAACACTGAAGCTTTCTTT
.	TRBV7-9	TRBJ2-3	TRBD1	CASSLISGGLTDTQYF	TGTGCCAGCAGCTTAATTTCAGGGGGCTTGACAGATACGCAGTATTTT
.	TRBV5-1	TRBJ1-2	.	CASSPEGLLSNYGYTF	TGCGCCAGCAGCCCGGAGGGCTTGCTGTCTAACTATGGCTACACCTTC
.	TRBV30	TRBJ2-7	.	CAWNRDRGYEQYF	TGTGCCTGGAATCGAGACAGAGGGTACGAGCAGTACTTC
.	TRBV9	TRBJ2-3	.	CASSPGGVDTQYF	TGTGCCAGCAGCCCAGGTGGAGTAGATACGCAGTATTTT
.	TRBV4-2	TRBJ2-3	TRBD2	CASSQGTSGGYTDTQYF	TGTGCCAGCAGCCAGGGGACTAGCGGGGGCTACACAGATACGCAGTATTTT
.	TRBV7-2	TRBJ2-5	.	CASSPRFGQETQYF	TGTGCCAGCAGCCCCCGTTTTGGACAAGAGACCCAGTACTTC